The TCR beta chain described here comes from a study of shared clonotypes between healthy human individuals. Data came from immunoSEQ multiplex PCR; TCRdb stores just in-frame clones and leaves some out. The table lists 1 million to 1.2 million clones, about 80% of them singletons. Germline V lookup: CDR1 MDHEN, CDR2 SYDVKM. The CDR3 has 12 amino acids. Trimming removed 3 bases at V and 6 bases at J, with 8 bases between. Findings of the study overall: A few donors had approximately 4.6% of their naive CD4 clonotypes in common.

About this clone itself: Its antigen is still unknown.

Material: memory CD4+ T cells from PBMCs. Subset described: CD45RA-negative fraction. The clonotype originates from a man in his late teens or twenties in good health. Some clones in this sample may be carry-over from other donors' samples. The chain employs TRBV28 and TRBJ1-1, with no clear D. The chain's CDR3 is CASSFRVAEAFF. The CDR3 nucleotides read TGTGCCAGCAGTTTTCGGGTCGCTGAAGCTTTCTTT.